Described below is a single T cell receptor (beta chain) sequence and its context. Its specificity is unknown. The entry originates in a study of blood T cells in healthy people across ages. Regarding the study as a whole: Unsorted PBMCs ruled out conclusive naive versus antigen-experienced comparison. Both naive CD4+ cell counts and diversity were greater in long-lived donors than in aged donors.

Trimming took 5 bases from V and 2 from J, leaving 10 bases between them. This CDR3 region has 13 residues. Primers used in a second PCR of roughly 7 to 12 cycles were a sample-barcoded 5' primer and a J-beta primer mix. Every sample returned 3 million or more CDR3-containing paired-end reads. TCRdb re-analysed the 5' RACE reads in MiXCR, keeping a single row per CDR3 protein. This sample has over 550,000 distinct CDR3 sequences, with about 30% found just once. The sequenced sample was blood. The rearrangement uses TRBV12-3 or TRBV12-4 and TRBJ2-7; D not certain. This sequence originates from a woman of 80 years or more in good health. In DNA form, the CDR3 reads TGTGCCAGCAGTCAACCCCCCGCCTACGAGCAGTACTTC. Translating it yields CASSQPPAYEQYF.